This T cell receptor beta chain was sequenced for a study of blood T cell repertoires in COVID-19. Study at large: PBMCs, B-cell-depleted T cells, or T cells provided the cDNA or gDNA that made up the material.

Here immunoSEQ multiplex PCR was the method, and the copy in TCRdb shows in-frame clones only, minus some. This table has a few hundred thousand clones, approximately 89% appearing once. Per germline, CDR1 LGHNA and CDR2 YSLEER. The CDR3 has 16 amino acids. V was pared by 1 base and J by 5 bases, with 18 bases between. Material for sequencing was peripheral blood. The TCR sequence derives from a middle-aged man who had recovered from COVID-19. The chain uses TRBV4-3 and TRBJ2-7; no definite D call. The CDR3 coding sequence is TGCGCCAGCAGCCAAGGGAGAGGCACACCGGCCGACGAGCAGTACTTC. Amino acid sequence: CASSQGRGTPADEQYF.